This T cell receptor beta chain derives from a study of blood T cell repertoires in COVID-19. Methods used by the authors: Nucleated cell counts were estimated from reference gene primer amplification. Assay: immunoSEQ multiplex PCR; the TCRdb copy retains only in-frame clones and omits some. Clone size and V and J calls were adopted from that table, with D and trimming inferred from the DNA. The sample lists about 470,000 clones, about 90% occurring once. The clonotype originates from a woman between 18 and 29 years old who had recovered from COVID-19. Material: PBMCs or T cells enriched from blood (not recorded which).

The CDR3 sequence is CASSPTRTEDNSPLHF. In nucleotides, the CDR3 is TGTGCCAGCTCACCAACGCGGACAGAGGATAATTCACCCCTCCACTTT. The rearrangement joins TRBV18 to TRBJ1-6; maybe TRBD1 (6 bases). CDR1 is KGHSH, CDR2 LQKENI, per germline. The CDR3 extends over 16 amino acids. V was cut by 2 bases and J by 5 bases, with 13 bases left in between.